Listed below are T cell receptor beta chains from one sample, sequenced in a study of shared clonotypes between healthy human individuals. Sequenced by immunoSEQ multiplex PCR; TCRdb stores in-frame clones only, minus some. The sample holds hundreds of thousands of clones; roughly 72% are singletons and the top ten take more than 1.5%. Sequencing was done on a sample of memory CD4+ T cells sorted from blood. The receptors originated from a woman aged 30 to 39 in good health. The CDR3 runs from the conserved cysteine through the conserved F or W. The order of the fields is V gene, clone size, CDR3 length, D gene, J gene, CDR3 DNA, CDR3 protein. D genes are given only for firm matches. The size entry is marked missing in some rows and otherwise reads once, few, many or a size class.

V gene: TRBV28
clone size: -
CDR3 length: 16
D gene: -
J gene: TRBJ1-1
CDR3 DNA: TGTGCCAGCCTCGTTCGTTTTCCCCCCGGCGACACTGAAGCTTTCTTT
CDR3 protein: CASLVRFPPGDTEAFF

V gene: TRBV7-9
clone size: few
CDR3 length: 16
D gene: TRBD1
J gene: TRBJ2-2
CDR3 DNA: TGTGCCAGCAGCTTTATTCCGGGACAGACCACCGGGGAGCTGTTTTTT
CDR3 protein: CASSFIPGQTTGELFF

V gene: TRBV4-1
clone size: -
CDR3 length: 15
D gene: -
J gene: TRBJ1-2
CDR3 DNA: TGCGCCAGCAACACGGGACGGGGGGAAACGGCTGGCTACACCTTC
CDR3 protein: CASNTGRGETAGYTF

V gene: TRBV7-6
clone size: -
CDR3 length: 14
D gene: -
J gene: TRBJ1-1
CDR3 DNA: TGTGCCAGCAGCTCCCAAACCGGGAACACTGAAGCTTTCTTT
CDR3 protein: CASSSQTGNTEAFF

V gene: TRBV28
clone size: -
CDR3 length: 15
D gene: -
J gene: TRBJ1-4
CDR3 DNA: TGTGCCAGCACCCCCGGGGCAGCCAACGAGGAAAAACTGTTTTTT
CDR3 protein: CASTPGAANEEKLFF

V gene: TRBV28
clone size: -
CDR3 length: 19
D gene: -
J gene: TRBJ2-5
CDR3 DNA: TGTGCCAGCAGTTTCCCCAGTCTGGCCGGTCAGGGAAGTAGGGAGACCCAGTACTTC
CDR3 protein: CASSFPSLAGQGSRETQYF

V gene: TRBV7-3
clone size: few
CDR3 length: 13
D gene: TRBD1
J gene: TRBJ2-1
CDR3 DNA: TGTGCCAGCAGCACTGGACAGGGTAATGAGCAGTTCTTC
CDR3 protein: CASSTGQGNEQFF

V gene: TRBV28
clone size: -
CDR3 length: 16
D gene: TRBD2
J gene: TRBJ2-5
CDR3 DNA: TGTGCCAGCAATCGACTGGGACTAGCGGGAGGAGAGACCCAGTACTTC
CDR3 protein: CASNRLGLAGGETQYF

V gene: TRBV29-1
clone size: -
CDR3 length: 16
D gene: TRBD2
J gene: TRBJ2-3
CDR3 DNA: TGCAGCGTTGAGGGAGAAGGAGCGGGAGGGCCGGATACGCAGTATTTT
CDR3 protein: CSVEGEGAGGPDTQYF

V gene: TRBV19
clone size: -
CDR3 length: 13
D gene: -
J gene: TRBJ1-5
CDR3 DNA: TGTGCCACCGGGAAGGCCCTCAATCAGCCCCAGCATTTT
CDR3 protein: CATGKALNQPQHF

V gene: TRBV7-3
clone size: once
CDR3 length: 15
D gene: TRBD2
J gene: TRBJ2-3
CDR3 DNA: TGTGCCAGCAGCAGGACTAGTTTTGGCACAGATACGCAGTATTTT
CDR3 protein: CASSRTSFGTDTQYF

V gene: TRBV5-1
clone size: -
CDR3 length: 15
D gene: -
J gene: TRBJ1-4
CDR3 DNA: TGCGCCAGCAGCGTCGGCGGGGCAACTAATGAAAAACTGTTTTTT
CDR3 protein: CASSVGGATNEKLFF

V gene: TRBV20-1
clone size: -
CDR3 length: 11
D gene: -
J gene: TRBJ2-5
CDR3 DNA: TGCAGTACCGAGGGTCGGGAGACCCAGTACTTC
CDR3 protein: CSTEGRETQYF

V gene: TRBV2
clone size: once
CDR3 length: 18
D gene: -
J gene: TRBJ1-5
CDR3 DNA: TGTGCCAGCAGTGAAAGCTCGAAGGTGCACAGGGTAGGACAGCCCCAGCATTTT
CDR3 protein: CASSESSKVHRVGQPQHF

V gene: TRBV18
clone size: -
CDR3 length: 16
D gene: -
J gene: TRBJ2-7
CDR3 DNA: TGTGCCAGCTCATCCCTCTCAGGGCAAAGGGCCTACGAGCAGTACTTC
CDR3 protein: CASSSLSGQRAYEQYF

V gene: TRBV6-1
clone size: few
CDR3 length: 13
D gene: TRBD2
J gene: TRBJ2-7
CDR3 DNA: TGTGCCAGCGCGCCTAGCGGGAGCTACGAGCAGTACTTC
CDR3 protein: CASAPSGSYEQYF